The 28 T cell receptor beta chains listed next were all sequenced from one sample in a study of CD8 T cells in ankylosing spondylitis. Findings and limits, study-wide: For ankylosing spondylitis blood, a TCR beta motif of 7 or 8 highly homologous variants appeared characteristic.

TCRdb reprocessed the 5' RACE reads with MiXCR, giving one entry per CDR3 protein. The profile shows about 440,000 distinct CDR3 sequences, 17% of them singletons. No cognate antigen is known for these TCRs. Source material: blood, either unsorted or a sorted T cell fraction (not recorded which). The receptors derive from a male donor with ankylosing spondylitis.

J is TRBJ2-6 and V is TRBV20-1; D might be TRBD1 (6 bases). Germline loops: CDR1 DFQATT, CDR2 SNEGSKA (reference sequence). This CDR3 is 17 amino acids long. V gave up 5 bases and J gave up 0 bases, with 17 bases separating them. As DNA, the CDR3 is TGCAGTGCTCGACAGGCAGGGTTAGCCTCTGGGGCCAACGTCCTGACTTTC. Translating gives CSARQAGLASGANVLTF.

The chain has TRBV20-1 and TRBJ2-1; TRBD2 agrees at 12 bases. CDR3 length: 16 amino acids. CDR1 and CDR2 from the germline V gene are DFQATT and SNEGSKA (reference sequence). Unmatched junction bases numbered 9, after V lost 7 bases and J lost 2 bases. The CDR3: CSGTGTSGRTYNEQFF. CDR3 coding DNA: TGCAGTGGAACCGGGACTAGCGGGCGAACCTACAATGAGCAGTTCTTC.

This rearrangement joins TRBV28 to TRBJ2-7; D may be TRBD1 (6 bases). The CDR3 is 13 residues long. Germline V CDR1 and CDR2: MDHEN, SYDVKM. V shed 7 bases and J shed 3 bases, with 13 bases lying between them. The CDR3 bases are TGTGCCAGCACCAGTGGGGGCCACTACGAGCAGTACTTC. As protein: CASTSGGHYEQYF.

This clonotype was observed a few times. The CDR3 DNA sequence: TGTGCCACCAGCACTAGCGGGGGGGCTGGAGATACGCAGTATTTT. Translated, it gives CATSTSGGAGDTQYF. This chain links TRBV24-1 with TRBJ2-3, with 13 bases matching TRBD2. CDR3 length equals 15 residues. J lost 5 bases, V lost 7 bases, and 5 bases had no gene match. Germline CDR1 KGHDR, CDR2 SFDVKD.

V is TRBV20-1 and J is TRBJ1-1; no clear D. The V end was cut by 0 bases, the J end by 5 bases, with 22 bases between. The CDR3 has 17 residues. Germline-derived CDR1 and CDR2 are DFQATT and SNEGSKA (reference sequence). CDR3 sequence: CSARDPSLGGEETEAFF. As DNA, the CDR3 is TGCAGTGCTAGAGACCCCTCCTTGGGTGGGGAAGAGACTGAAGCTTTCTTT.

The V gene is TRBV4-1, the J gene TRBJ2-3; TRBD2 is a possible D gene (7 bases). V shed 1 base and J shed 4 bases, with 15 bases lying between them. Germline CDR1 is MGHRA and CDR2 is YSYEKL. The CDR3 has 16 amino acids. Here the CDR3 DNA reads TGCGCCAGCAGCCAAGCTAAAACGGGGGGCCCAGATACGCAGTATTTT. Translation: CASSQAKTGGPDTQYF.

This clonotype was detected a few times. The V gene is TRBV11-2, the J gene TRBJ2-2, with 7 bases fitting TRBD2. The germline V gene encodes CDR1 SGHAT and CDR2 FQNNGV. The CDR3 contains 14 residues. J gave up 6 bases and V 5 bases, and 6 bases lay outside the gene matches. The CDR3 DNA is TGTGCCAGCAGCGCATGGGGGGGGGCCGGGGAGCTGTTTTTT. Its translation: CASSAWGGAGELFF.

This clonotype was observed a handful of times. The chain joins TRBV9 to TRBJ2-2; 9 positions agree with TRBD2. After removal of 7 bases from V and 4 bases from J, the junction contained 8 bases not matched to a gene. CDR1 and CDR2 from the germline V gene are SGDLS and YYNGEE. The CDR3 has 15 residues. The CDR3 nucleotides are TGTGCCAGCGGGGGGGGACTAGCATTCACCGGGGAGCTGTTTTTT. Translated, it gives CASGGGLAFTGELFF.

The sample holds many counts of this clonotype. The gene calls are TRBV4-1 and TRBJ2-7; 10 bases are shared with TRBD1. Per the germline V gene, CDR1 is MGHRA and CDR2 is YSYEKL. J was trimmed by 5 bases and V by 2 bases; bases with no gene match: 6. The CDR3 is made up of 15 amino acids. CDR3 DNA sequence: TGCGCCAGCAGCCAACCCGGGACAGGGGCCAACGAGCAGTACTTC. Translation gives CASSQPGTGANEQYF.

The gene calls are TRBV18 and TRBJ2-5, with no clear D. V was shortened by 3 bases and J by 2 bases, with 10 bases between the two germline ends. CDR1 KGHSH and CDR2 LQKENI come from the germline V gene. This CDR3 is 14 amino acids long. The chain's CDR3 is CASSPKTKQETQYF. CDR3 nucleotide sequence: TGTGCCAGCTCACCTAAGACCAAGCAAGAGACCCAGTACTTC.

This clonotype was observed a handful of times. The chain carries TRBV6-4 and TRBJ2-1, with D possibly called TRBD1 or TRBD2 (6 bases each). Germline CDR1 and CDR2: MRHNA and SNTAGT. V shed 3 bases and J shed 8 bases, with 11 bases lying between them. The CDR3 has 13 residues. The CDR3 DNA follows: TGTGCCAGCAGTGAGGGGGGCGTCCATGAGCAGTTCTTC. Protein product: CASSEGGVHEQFF.

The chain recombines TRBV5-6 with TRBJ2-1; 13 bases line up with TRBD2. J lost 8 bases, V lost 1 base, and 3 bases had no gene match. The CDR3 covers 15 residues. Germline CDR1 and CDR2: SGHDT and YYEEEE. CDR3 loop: CASSLWTSGRHEQFF. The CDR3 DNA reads TGTGCCAGCAGCTTGTGGACTAGCGGGAGACATGAGCAGTTCTTC.

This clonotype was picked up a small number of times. CDR3: CSATTGEYQPQHF. The CDR3 DNA is TGCAGTGCCACGACAGGGGAGTACCAGCCCCAGCATTTT. V usage is TRBV20-1 and J usage is TRBJ1-5; 8 bases line up with TRBD1. Trimming at V came to 6 bases and at J to 7 bases, leaving 8 bases not matched to a gene. Germline V lookup: CDR1 DFQATT, CDR2 SNEGSKA (reference sequence). This CDR3 is built from 13 residues.

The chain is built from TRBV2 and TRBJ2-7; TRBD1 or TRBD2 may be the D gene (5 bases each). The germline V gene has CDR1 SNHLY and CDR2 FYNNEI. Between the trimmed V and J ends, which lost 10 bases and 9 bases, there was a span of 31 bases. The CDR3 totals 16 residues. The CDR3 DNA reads TGTGCCACCAGCATCCTTCCGGACACAAGGGCTGGGGGGCAGTACTTC. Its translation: CATSILPDTRAGGQYF.

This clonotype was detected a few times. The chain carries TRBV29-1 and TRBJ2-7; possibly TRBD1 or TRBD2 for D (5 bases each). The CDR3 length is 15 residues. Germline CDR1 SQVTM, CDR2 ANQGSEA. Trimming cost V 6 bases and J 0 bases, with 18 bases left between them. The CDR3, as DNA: TGCAGCGTGGGGGATTACAGATCCAGCTCCTACGAGCAGTACTTC. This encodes CSVGDYRSSSYEQYF.

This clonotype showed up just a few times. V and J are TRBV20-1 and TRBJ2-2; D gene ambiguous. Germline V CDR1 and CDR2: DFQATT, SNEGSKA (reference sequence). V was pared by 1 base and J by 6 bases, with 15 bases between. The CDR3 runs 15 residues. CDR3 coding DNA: TGCAGTGCTAGAGTCGAAGGTCTCAAAGCCGGGGAGCTGTTTTTT. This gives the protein CSARVEGLKAGELFF.

The chain's CDR3 is CASSQNGKEETQYF. DNA of the CDR3: TGTGCCAGCAGCCAAAACGGCAAGGAAGAGACCCAGTACTTC. The chain carries TRBV3-1 and TRBJ2-5; D is undetermined. The length of the CDR3 is 14 residues. Deletions cut 2 bases from V and 3 bases from J, with 10 bases between. Germline loops: CDR1 LGHDT, CDR2 YNNKEL (reference sequence).

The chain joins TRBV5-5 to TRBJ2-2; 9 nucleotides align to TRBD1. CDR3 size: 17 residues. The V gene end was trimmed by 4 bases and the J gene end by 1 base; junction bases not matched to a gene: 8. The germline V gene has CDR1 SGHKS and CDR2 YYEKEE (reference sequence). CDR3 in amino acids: CASSPRPGQGNTGELFF. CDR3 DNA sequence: TGTGCCAGCAGCCCGAGACCGGGACAGGGGAACACCGGGGAGCTGTTTTTT.

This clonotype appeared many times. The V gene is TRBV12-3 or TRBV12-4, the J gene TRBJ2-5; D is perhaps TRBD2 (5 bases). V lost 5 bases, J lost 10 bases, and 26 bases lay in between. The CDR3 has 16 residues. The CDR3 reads CASSPQDRSVEADQYF. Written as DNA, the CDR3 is TGTGCCAGCAGTCCCCAGGATAGGTCCGTGGAGGCGGACCAGTACTTC.

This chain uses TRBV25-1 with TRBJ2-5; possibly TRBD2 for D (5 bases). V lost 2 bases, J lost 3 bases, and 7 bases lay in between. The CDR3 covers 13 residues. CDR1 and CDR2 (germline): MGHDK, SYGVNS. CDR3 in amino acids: CASSEAGKETQYF. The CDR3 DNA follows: TGTGCCAGCAGTGAAGCGGGCAAAGAGACCCAGTACTTC.

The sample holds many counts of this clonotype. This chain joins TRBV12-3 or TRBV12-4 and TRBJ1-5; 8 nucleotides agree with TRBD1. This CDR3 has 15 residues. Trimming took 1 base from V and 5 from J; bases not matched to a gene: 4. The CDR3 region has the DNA TGTGCCAGCAGTTTAGGGGACAGGTATTATCAGCCCCAGCATTTT. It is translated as CASSLGDRYYQPQHF.

This CDR3 reads CASRGFYEQYF. The CDR3 DNA is TGTGCCAGCAGGGGGTTCTACGAGCAGTACTTC. The chain is built from TRBV6-2 or TRBV6-3 and TRBJ2-7; the D is unclear. The CDR3 totals 11 residues. Germline loops: CDR1 MNHEY, CDR2 SVGEGT. V lost 6 bases and J lost 3, with 6 bases in between.

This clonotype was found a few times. The chain's CDR3 is CASSPAPDRRIPTTLFF. The CDR3 bases are TGTGCCAGCAGCCCAGCTCCCGACAGGAGGATACCGACCACCCTGTTTTTT. This rearrangement joins TRBV11-2 to TRBJ1-4, with D perhaps TRBD1 (6 bases). Trimming shortened V by 5 bases and J by 14 bases, and 30 bases separated the two germline ends. The CDR3 is 17 residues long. Germline V gene lookup returns CDR1 SGHAT and CDR2 FQNNGV.

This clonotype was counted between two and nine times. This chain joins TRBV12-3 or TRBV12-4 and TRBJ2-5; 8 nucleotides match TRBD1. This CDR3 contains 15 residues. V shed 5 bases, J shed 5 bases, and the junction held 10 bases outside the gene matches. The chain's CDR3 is CASSPALTGVETQYF. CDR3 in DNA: TGTGCCAGCAGTCCTGCCCTGACAGGGGTGGAGACCCAGTACTTC.

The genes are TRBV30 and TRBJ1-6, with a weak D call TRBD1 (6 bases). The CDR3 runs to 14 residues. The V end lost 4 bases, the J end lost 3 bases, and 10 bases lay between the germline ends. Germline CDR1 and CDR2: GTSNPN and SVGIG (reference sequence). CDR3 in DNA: TGTGCCTGGATAGGGGGAAACTATAATTCACCCCTCCACTTT. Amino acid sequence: CAWIGGNYNSPLHF.

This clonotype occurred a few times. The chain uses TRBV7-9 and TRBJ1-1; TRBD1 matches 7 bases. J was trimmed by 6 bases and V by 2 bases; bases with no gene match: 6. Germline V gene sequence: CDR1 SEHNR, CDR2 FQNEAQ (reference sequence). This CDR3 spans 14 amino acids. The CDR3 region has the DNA TGTGCCAGCAGCTTATCTTCGGGACAGTCTGAAGCTTTCTTT. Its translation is CASSLSSGQSEAFF.

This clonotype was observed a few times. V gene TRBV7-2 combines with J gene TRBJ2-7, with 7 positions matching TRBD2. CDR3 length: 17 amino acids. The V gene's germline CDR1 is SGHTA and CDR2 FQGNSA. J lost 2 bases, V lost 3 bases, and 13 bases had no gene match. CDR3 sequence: CASSFDARGGSPYEQYF. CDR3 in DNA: TGTGCCAGCAGCTTCGACGCTAGGGGCGGGAGCCCCTACGAGCAGTACTTC.

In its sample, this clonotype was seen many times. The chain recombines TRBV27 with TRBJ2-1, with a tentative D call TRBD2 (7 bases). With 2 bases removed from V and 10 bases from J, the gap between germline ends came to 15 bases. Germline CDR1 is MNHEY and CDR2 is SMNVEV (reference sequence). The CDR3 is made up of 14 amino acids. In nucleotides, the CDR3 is TGTGCCAGCAGTTTAGGGGGGGGCGGAACAGAGCAGTTCTTC. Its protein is CASSLGGGGTEQFF.